One and the same sample provided the 20 T cell receptor beta chains below, sequenced in a study of T cell repertoires in cytomegalovirus infection (dated by TCRdb to between 2018 and 2020). Antigens for these TCRs are unknown. The instrument was an Illumina HiSeq 1500. The public reads were reanalyzed by TCRdb: fastp trimming at Q25, MiXCR alignment, in-frame beta chains only. Records with the same CDR3 protein are collapsed into one entry carrying the most frequent genes and DNA. For this sample the table gives about 830,000 distinct CDR3 sequences, of which about 30% were detected only once. The ten top clones hold approximately 13% of the sample. What this sample's treatment or condition label stands for: in vitro stimulation with specific CMV peptide epitopes to enrich CMV-specific T cells. The sequenced sample was cultured CD8+ T cells from PBMCs, obtained from culture after CMV antigen stimulation. The receptors shown here come from a human donor in good health (CMV status not recorded). Some clones in this sample may be carry-over from other donors' samples.

The V call is TRBV6-2 or TRBV6-3, the J call TRBJ1-1, with 9 bases lining up with TRBD1. This CDR3 contains 16 residues. Germline values: CDR1 MNHEY, CDR2 SVGEGT. V lost 10 bases to trimming and J lost 3 bases; unmatched junction nucleotides: 15. The CDR3 sequence is CAIRRYGTGIDTEAFF. The CDR3 coding sequence is TGTGCCATCCGGAGATACGGGACAGGGATAGACACTGAAGCTTTCTTT.

This clonotype came up many times. The rearrangement uses TRBV7-6 and TRBJ2-1, with D tentatively TRBD2 (7 bases). V lost 0 bases and J 5 bases, leaving 11 bases between the germline ends. The germline gives CDR1 SGHVS, CDR2 FNYEAQ. The CDR3 extends over 15 amino acids. This CDR3 reads CASSLANGGHNEQFF. The CDR3 DNA sequence: TGTGCCAGCAGCTTAGCGAACGGGGGGCACAATGAGCAGTTCTTC.

This sequence joins TRBV5-1 and TRBJ1-2; weak D call: TRBD1 (6 bases). Germline values: CDR1 SGHRS, CDR2 YFSETQ. This CDR3 contains 15 residues. V gave up 4 bases and J gave up 7 bases, with 20 bases separating them. CDR3 loop: CASSAKRQEGGGYTF. Here the CDR3 DNA reads TGCGCCAGCAGCGCCAAAAGACAGGAAGGAGGTGGCTACACCTTC.

The J gene is TRBJ2-1, the V gene TRBV6-5; no clear D. V lost 6 bases and J 0 bases, leaving 12 bases between the germline ends. This CDR3 has 15 amino acids. From germline, CDR1 is MNHEY and CDR2 SVGAGI. CDR3 in DNA: TGTGCCAGCAGACAACAGAAGAGCTCCTACAATGAGCAGTTCTTC. Protein product: CASRQQKSSYNEQFF.

V is TRBV28 and J is TRBJ1-3; no reliable D call. The CDR3 sequence is 15 residues long. Germline CDR1 is MDHEN and CDR2 is SYDVKM. The V end was cut by 3 bases, the J end by 1 base, with 10 bases between. The CDR3 here is CASSFRRFSGNTIYF. In DNA, the CDR3 is TGTGCCAGCAGTTTCCGAAGGTTTTCTGGAAACACCATATATTTT.

This clonotype has more than one count but fewer than ten. The chain carries TRBV5-1 and TRBJ1-2; unclear D gene. Trimming removed 0 bases at V and 8 bases at J, with 14 bases between. Germline V gene lookup returns CDR1 SGHRS and CDR2 YFSETQ. The CDR3 has 14 residues. In DNA form, the CDR3 reads TGCGCCAGCAGCTTGGAAGCAAGCGGGGAAGGCTACACCTTC. Translated: CASSLEASGEGYTF.

The chain joins TRBV7-4 to TRBJ1-5; no firm D call. Trimming left V 1 base short and J 3 bases short, with 7 bases between. This CDR3 comprises 14 residues. Germline CDR1 is SGHVT and CDR2 is SQSDAQ. The CDR3 here is CASSLGVFNQPQHF. CDR3 in DNA: TGTGCCAGCAGCTTAGGGGTCTTCAATCAGCCCCAGCATTTT.

This clonotype was seen more than once but under ten times. An end of the junction does not agree with germline; a read error may underlie this. The V and J genes are TRBV7-6 and TRBJ2-3, with a weak D call TRBD1 (6 bases). CDR1 and CDR2 (germline): SGHVS, FNYEAQ. This CDR3 comprises 14 residues. DNA of the CDR3: TGTGCTAGCAAACAGGGACCGTTCGCAGATACGCAGTATTTT. Encoded protein: CASKQGPFADTQYF.

The chain uses TRBV7-6 and TRBJ2-3; 11 bases are shared with TRBD2. The CDR3 runs to 18 residues. The germline V gene encodes CDR1 SGHVS and CDR2 FNYEAQ. After removal of 0 bases from V and 1 base from J, the junction contained 6 bases not matched to a gene. The CDR3 reads CASSLARASGGRTDTQYF. In nucleotides, the CDR3 is TGTGCCAGCAGCTTAGCGCGCGCTAGCGGGGGGCGCACAGATACGCAGTATTTT.

This clonotype was counted a few times. The CDR3 loop is CATSDRLAGNTGELFF. CDR3 coding DNA: TGTGCCACCAGTGATCGACTAGCGGGTAACACCGGGGAGCTGTTTTTT. The rearrangement joins TRBV24-1 to TRBJ2-2; TRBD2 matches at 10 bases. This CDR3 is built from 16 residues. Germline CDR1 and CDR2: KGHDR and SFDVKD. Trimming cost V 3 bases and J 2 bases; bases outside gene matches: 2.

This clonotype came up a few times. This rearrangement joins TRBV12-3 or TRBV12-4 to TRBJ2-2; 10 nucleotides align to TRBD1. The CDR3 length is 15 residues. V trimming: 10 bases; J trimming: 5 bases; junction bases outside the gene matches: 10. The DNA of the CDR3 is TGTGCCACTCCCGGACAGGGGGTTTGGACCGGGGAGCTGTTTTTT. Amino acid sequence: CATPGQGVWTGELFF.

This clonotype has more than one count but fewer than ten. V is TRBV19 and J is TRBJ2-2; D is unclear. The CDR3 length is 15 residues. Trimming took 0 bases from V and 4 from J, leaving 9 bases between them. Germline V gives CDR1 LNHDA, CDR2 SQIVND (reference sequence). The CDR3 DNA sequence: TGTGCCAGTAGTATAGATAACGCTGGCACCGGGGAGCTGTTTTTT. It is translated as CASSIDNAGTGELFF.

The V gene is TRBV12-3 or TRBV12-4, the J gene TRBJ2-5; 10 nucleotides align to TRBD2. The CDR3 runs to 15 residues. The V and J ends lost 7 bases and 2 bases, in that order; junction bases with no gene match: 7. In DNA form, the CDR3 reads TGTGCCAGCATCAGTCTAGCGGGGGAGCAAGAGACCCAGTACTTC. The encoded protein is CASISLAGEQETQYF.

J is TRBJ2-7 and V is TRBV6-1, with D maybe TRBD2 (5 bases). Germline V gene data show CDR1 as MNHNS and CDR2 as SASEGT. The ends were cut back, 3 bases at V and 1 base at J, with 7 bases in the middle. CDR3 length equals 13 residues. This CDR3 reads CASSDGVSYEQYV. The CDR3 bases are TGTGCCAGCAGTGACGGGGTGTCCTACGAGCAGTACGTC.

The rearrangement links TRBV7-9 to TRBJ2-2, with D maybe TRBD2 (5 bases). CDR1 is SEHNR and CDR2 is FQNEAQ in the germline V gene (reference sequence). This CDR3 has 17 amino acids. V was cut by 3 bases and J by 0 bases, with 14 bases left in between. The CDR3 sequence is CASSFSSSLTNTGELFF. In DNA form, the CDR3 reads TGTGCCAGCAGCTTTTCGTCTAGCTTAACGAACACCGGGGAGCTGTTTTTT. The full variable domain, in which reference TRBV7-9 and TRBJ2-2 provide the parts outside the CDR3, is DTGVSQNPRHKITKRGQNVTFRCDPISEHNRLYWYRQTLGQGPEFLTYFQNEAQLEKSRLLSDRFSAERPKGSFSTLEIQRTEQGDSAMYLCASSFSSSLTNTGELFFGEGSRLTVL.

This clonotype was counted only a few times. The chain couples TRBV7-9 to TRBJ2-3, with TRBD2 matching over 16 bases. This CDR3 spans 18 amino acids. Losses at the gene ends were 4 bases for V and 4 bases for J; bases not matched to a gene: 8. Germline V CDR1 and CDR2: SEHNR, FQNEAQ (reference sequence). This chain's CDR3 is CASSSPSGTSGGADTQYF. The CDR3 bases are TGTGCCAGCAGCTCCCCGTCCGGGACTAGCGGGGGGGCAGATACGCAGTATTTT.

This clonotype has ten or more counts. The chain couples TRBV20-1 to TRBJ1-3; no clear D gene. This CDR3 region has 15 residues. The germline CDR1 and CDR2 sequences are DFQATT and SNEGSKA (reference sequence). The germline V and J ends were trimmed by 3 bases and 4 bases, with 16 bases remaining between them. The CDR3: CSARRTNQGGNTIYF. The CDR3 DNA reads TGCAGTGCTAGGCGCACAAATCAAGGGGGAAACACCATATATTTT.

This clonotype came up many times. The gene calls are TRBV20-1 and TRBJ2-7; no clear D gene. CDR3 length: 13 residues. V lost 4 bases and J lost 3, with 13 bases in between. Germline assignment: CDR1 DFQATT and CDR2 SNEGSKA (reference sequence). The CDR3 here is CSAKGSSFYEQYF. The CDR3 DNA is TGCAGTGCTAAGGGCAGCTCTTTCTACGAGCAGTACTTC.

The chain combines TRBV7-9 with TRBJ2-1; D possibly corresponds to TRBD2 (6 bases). Germline CDR1 is SEHNR and CDR2 is FQNEAQ (reference sequence). The length of the CDR3 is 15 residues. With 8 bases removed from V and 2 bases from J, the gap between germline ends came to 16 bases. CDR3 residues: CASALGGEPYNEQFF. The CDR3 nucleotides are TGTGCCAGCGCTCTCGGGGGTGAGCCCTACAATGAGCAGTTCTTC.

This clonotype showed up just a few times. The CDR3 coding sequence is TGTGCCAGCGGCCTCTGGGGCAATCAGCCCCAGCATTTT. It yields the protein CASGLWGNQPQHF. This chain connects TRBV7-2 to TRBJ1-5, with no clear D. The germline gives CDR1 SGHTA, CDR2 FQGNSA. Trimming left V 8 bases short and J 2 bases short, with 10 bases between. This CDR3 region has 13 residues.